The 10 T cell receptor beta chains below all came from one sample that was sequenced in a study of cytomegalovirus exposure and HLA in healthy donors. Both 60 Vbeta primers and 13 Jbeta primers went into the PCR. Assay used: immunoSEQ multiplex PCR; TCRdb lists only in-frame clones, some missing. Among about 50,000 clones listed, more than 60% were seen once. The sequenced sample was PBMCs. The receptors here all came from a woman in her 40s in good health and CMV-seropositive.

This sequence joins TRBV6-5 and TRBJ1-5; TRBD1 might be the D (6 bases). The germline gives CDR1 MNHEY, CDR2 SVGAGI. This CDR3 region has 15 residues. Trimming stripped 7 bases from V and 1 base from J, with 14 bases between. The chain's CDR3 is CASKKTGSSNQPQHF. Written as DNA, the CDR3 is TGTGCCAGCAAAAAAACAGGGTCGAGCAATCAGCCCCAGCATTTT.

A single count supports this clone. The chain uses TRBV15 and TRBJ2-5; 7 nucleotides line up with TRBD2. The CDR3 has 15 amino acids. Germline V CDR1 and CDR2: LNHNV, YYDKDF (reference sequence). Trimming cost V 3 bases and J 5 bases; bases outside gene matches: 9. Written as DNA, the CDR3 is TGTGCCACCAGCAGTGAGCGGGGCCGAGGGGAGACCCAGTACTTC. Translation gives CATSSERGRGETQYF.

J is TRBJ1-6 and V is TRBV15; TRBD1 aligns across 7 bases. Germline-derived CDR1 and CDR2 are LNHNV and YYDKDF (reference sequence). The CDR3 loop spans 14 amino acids. J was trimmed by 9 bases and V by 3 bases; bases with no gene match: 5. DNA of the CDR3: TGTGCCACCAGCAGGCAGGGGGTAACTTCACCCCTCCACTTT. Encoded protein: CATSRQGVTSPLHF.

This chain uses TRBV28 with TRBJ1-4, with D maybe TRBD1 (5 bases). This CDR3 comprises 15 residues. V was trimmed by 3 bases and J by 5 bases, leaving 13 bases between them. Germline lookup yields CDR1 MDHEN and CDR2 SYDVKM. For the CDR3, the DNA is TGTGCCAGCAGTTTCGGGGGTGGGGGGAATGAAAAACTGTTTTTT. Translation gives CASSFGGGGNEKLFF. Based on the CDR3 plus reference TRBV28 and TRBJ1-4, the full variable domain is DVKVTQSSRYLVKRTGEKVFLECVQDMDHENMFWYRQDPGLGLRLIYFSYDVKMKEKGDIPEGYSVSREKKERFSLILESASTNQTSMYLCASSFGGGGNEKLFFGSGTQLSVL.

The rearrangement links TRBV30 to TRBJ1-1; no clear D gene. Deletions cut 3 bases from V and 1 base from J, with 6 bases between. The CDR3 is made up of 12 amino acids. The germline CDR1 and CDR2 sequences are GTSNPN and SVGIG (reference sequence). In DNA form, the CDR3 reads TGTGCCTGGAGGAGGGCGAACACTGAAGCTTTCTTT. This translates into CAWRRANTEAFF.

The genes are TRBV6-1 and TRBJ1-5, with 7 bases that match TRBD1. The CDR3 spans 13 residues. V dropped 4 bases and J dropped 6; count of bases not matched to a gene: 3. Per germline, CDR1 MNHNS and CDR2 SASEGT. CDR3 sequence reads: CASSADRVQPQHF. CDR3 coding DNA: TGTGCCAGCAGTGCAGACAGGGTTCAGCCCCAGCATTTT.

The V call is TRBV9, the J call TRBJ1-6, with D possibly TRBD1 on 6 matching bases. The CDR3 is made up of 14 amino acids. V dropped 5 bases and J dropped 7 bases, with 13 bases sitting between them. Germline V gives CDR1 SGDLS, CDR2 YYNGEE. The DNA of the CDR3 is TGTGCCAGCAGTGCTACACAGGGAAATTCACCCCTCCACTTT. Protein: CASSATQGNSPLHF.

This rearrangement joins TRBV5-6 to TRBJ2-5, with D unclear. The J call may be faulty, since TRBJ2-7 better matches the DNA end. CDR1 is SGHDT and CDR2 is YYEEEE in the germline V gene. This CDR3 region has 13 residues. DNA for the CDR3: TGTGCCAGCAGCTCCGACTTCTACTACGAGCAGTACTTC. Amino acids: CASSSDFYYEQYF.

CDR3 region: CASSPRAGVTDTQYF. The CDR3 DNA reads TGTGCCAGCAGCCCACGAGCGGGCGTCACAGATACGCAGTATTTT. The chain uses TRBV6-4 and TRBJ2-3, with a possible D match to TRBD2 (6 bases). The CDR3 totals 15 residues. V lost 6 bases and J lost 2, with 15 bases in between. CDR1 is MRHNA and CDR2 is SNTAGT in the germline V gene.

The chain carries TRBV5-4 and TRBJ1-1; D is uncertain. This CDR3 is 13 amino acids long. CDR1 is SGHNT and CDR2 is YYREEE in the germline V gene (reference sequence). The V and J ends lost 0 bases and 4 bases respectively, with 7 bases between them. The CDR3: CASSLAGSTEAFF. The CDR3 DNA follows: TGTGCCAGCAGCTTGGCGGGGAGCACTGAAGCTTTCTTT.